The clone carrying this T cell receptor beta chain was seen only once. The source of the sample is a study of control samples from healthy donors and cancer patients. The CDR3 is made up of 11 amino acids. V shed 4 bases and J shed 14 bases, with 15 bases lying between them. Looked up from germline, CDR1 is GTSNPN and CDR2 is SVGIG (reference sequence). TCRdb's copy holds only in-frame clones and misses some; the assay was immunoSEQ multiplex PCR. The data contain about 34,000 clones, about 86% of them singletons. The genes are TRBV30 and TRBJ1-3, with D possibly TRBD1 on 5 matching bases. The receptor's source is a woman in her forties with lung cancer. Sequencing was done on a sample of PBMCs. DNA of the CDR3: TGTGCCTGGACCTTACAGGCCGAGGTATATTTT. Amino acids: CAWTLQAEVYF.